A selection of T cell receptor beta chains follows, all from one sample in a study of cytomegalovirus exposure and HLA in healthy donors. Using immunoSEQ multiplex PCR, the repertoire was profiled, and TCRdb retains in-frame clones only, with some absent. This table holds 90,000 to 150,000 clones, about 9.4% found once. Sequencing was carried out using PBMCs. These receptors all stem from a woman in her thirties or forties in good health and CMV-seropositive. CDR3s include the opening cysteine and the closing phenylalanine or tryptophan. The D gene is left open where the match is weak. Clone sizes are given selectively: once, few, many, or a class where the clone is expanded.

few	TRBJ2-2	TRBV25-1	TRBD2	CASSSTGGNTGELFF	TGTGCCAGCAGTTCAACGGGGGGAAACACCGGGGAGCTGTTTTTT
.	TRBJ1-1	TRBV2	TRBD1	CASRPRGDRSNTEAFF	TGTGCCAGCAGGCCCAGGGGGGACAGGTCGAACACTGAAGCTTTCTTT
few	TRBJ2-5	TRBV6-5	.	CARSPEARENQYF	TGTGCCAGAAGCCCGGAGGCTAGGGAGAACCAGTACTTC
.	TRBJ2-7	TRBV30	TRBD2	CALSGGLAGIYEQYF	TGTGCCTTAAGTGGGGGACTAGCGGGGATCTACGAGCAGTACTTC
.	TRBJ1-1	TRBV7-6	.	CASSLIPPTVNTEAFF	TGTGCCAGCAGCCTCATCCCACCGACAGTGAACACTGAAGCTTTCTTT
few	TRBJ1-1	TRBV5-1	.	CASSLDRSGRAFF	TGCGCCAGCAGCTTAGACAGGTCCGGGCGAGCTTTCTTT
few	TRBJ2-2	TRBV5-4	.	CASSPRGGEVAGELFF	TGTGCCAGCAGCCCCAGGGGAGGGGAGGTCGCCGGGGAGCTGTTTTTT
few	TRBJ2-3	TRBV19	.	CASSIQGRTDTQYF	TGTGCCAGTAGTATACAGGGCCGCACAGATACGCAGTATTTT
.	TRBJ1-1	TRBV10-1	.	CASSESVTGQKNTEAFF	TGCGCCAGCAGTGAGTCCGTAACAGGGCAGAAGAACACTGAAGCTTTCTTT
many	TRBJ1-1	TRBV6-5	TRBD1	CASTQQGMNTEAFF	TGTGCCAGCACTCAACAGGGGATGAACACTGAAGCTTTCTTT
.	TRBJ2-7	TRBV19	TRBD2	CASSIVTLAGNSYEQYF	TGTGCCAGTAGTATAGTTACACTAGCGGGCAACTCCTACGAGCAGTACTTC
.	TRBJ2-1	TRBV7-2	TRBD2	CASSPRRTSTYNEQFF	TGTGCCAGCAGCCCCCGGCGGACTAGCACCTACAATGAGCAGTTCTTC
few	TRBJ2-7	TRBV11-2	.	CASRAQVTYEQYF	TGTGCCAGCAGAGCACAGGTCACCTACGAGCAGTACTTC
.	TRBJ1-3	TRBV12-5	.	CAKSEASGNTIYF	TGTGCTAAATCCGAGGCCTCTGGAAACACCATATATTTT
.	TRBJ1-5	TRBV7-3	.	CASSSGAGPQHF	TGTGCCAGCAGCTCAGGGGCAGGGCCCCAGCATTTT
few	TRBJ2-7	TRBV19	.	CASSIAVSYEQYF	TGTGCCAGTAGTATAGCAGTTTCCTACGAGCAGTACTTC
.	TRBJ2-5	TRBV5-1	.	CASSGPGVSETQYF	TGCGCCAGCAGCGGCCCGGGGGTATCGGAGACCCAGTACTTC
few	TRBJ1-3	TRBV5-1	.	CASTGSSGNTIYF	TGCGCCAGCACTGGTAGCTCTGGAAACACCATATATTTT
.	TRBJ2-2	TRBV5-1	TRBD1	CASSPTGQYTGELFF	TGCGCCAGCAGCCCGACGGGACAGTACACCGGGGAGCTGTTTTTT
.	TRBJ1-2	TRBV5-1	.	CASSLDLLNYGYTF	TGCGCCAGCAGCTTGGACCTACTTAACTATGGCTACACCTTC
few	TRBJ1-4	TRBV18	.	CASSPDSEKLFF	TGTGCCAGCTCACCCGACAGTGAAAAACTGTTTTTT
.	TRBJ2-1	TRBV9	.	CASSVPLGGNEQFF	TGTGCCAGCAGCGTACCCCTAGGAGGCAATGAGCAGTTCTTC
.	TRBJ2-7	TRBV5-1	.	CASSLAVGNTYEQYF	TGCGCCAGCAGCTTGGCTGTGGGCAATACCTACGAGCAGTACTTC
few	TRBJ1-2	TRBV29-1	.	CSVVTENYGYTF	TGCAGCGTTGTTACAGAGAACTATGGCTACACCTTC
.	TRBJ1-4	TRBV30	.	CACGGGFAEKLFF	TGTGCCTGCGGGGGGGGGTTTGCAGAAAAACTGTTTTTT
many	TRBJ2-2	TRBV7-6	.	CASSPSPDPNTGELFF	TGTGCCAGCAGCCCTAGCCCAGATCCGAACACCGGGGAGCTGTTTTTT
few	TRBJ2-2	TRBV6-4	.	CASSAEGANTGELFF	TGTGCCAGCAGCGCCGAGGGCGCGAACACCGGGGAGCTGTTTTTT
few	TRBJ2-1	TRBV12-5	.	CASGFPPNEQFF	TGTGCTAGTGGTTTCCCTCCTAATGAGCAGTTCTTC
.	TRBJ1-5	TRBV5-5	TRBD1	CASSPDRNLIVNQPQHF	TGTGCCAGCAGCCCGGACAGGAATTTGATCGTCAATCAGCCCCAGCATTTT
once	TRBJ2-1	TRBV5-1	.	CASSLVGSLGLNEQFF	TGCGCCAGCAGCTTGGTCGGCAGTCTAGGACTCAATGAGCAGTTCTTC
few	TRBJ2-7	TRBV5-1	.	CASSVSVGYEQYF	TGCGCCAGCAGCGTTAGCGTCGGCTACGAGCAGTACTTC
.	TRBJ2-1	TRBV7-8	.	CASSRRGATYNEQFF	TGTGCCAGCAGTCGTCGGGGGGCCACCTACAATGAGCAGTTCTTC
.	TRBJ1-5	TRBV30	.	CAWSVGGAGQPQHF	TGTGCCTGGAGTGTAGGGGGGGCCGGGCAGCCCCAGCATTTT
.	TRBJ1-1	TRBV5-1	TRBD1	CASSLPWTGENTEAFF	TGCGCCAGCAGCTTGCCTTGGACAGGGGAGAACACTGAAGCTTTCTTT
.	TRBJ2-3	TRBV5-1	TRBD1	CASSVGQGEVDTQYF	TGCGCCAGCAGCGTGGGACAGGGGGAGGTAGATACGCAGTATTTT
.	TRBJ1-2	TRBV6-5	.	CASSYSVYRQNYGYTF	TGTGCCAGCAGTTACTCGGTTTACAGGCAGAACTATGGCTACACCTTC
few	TRBJ1-4	TRBV4-1	TRBD1	CASSQAPGGKRDEKLFF	TGCGCCAGCAGCCAGGCTCCAGGGGGTAAACGGGATGAAAAACTGTTTTTT
.	TRBJ1-2	TRBV30	.	CAWSSNTGSYGYTF	TGTGCCTGGAGTTCAAACACAGGGTCATATGGCTACACCTTC
.	TRBJ2-5	TRBV5-1	.	CASSRNTGSQETQYF	TGCGCCAGCAGTCGTAATACAGGTTCCCAAGAGACCCAGTACTTC
.	TRBJ2-7	TRBV10-1	TRBD2	CASSIGLAGASRPYEQYF	TGCGCCAGCAGTATAGGACTAGCGGGGGCTTCGAGACCCTACGAGCAGTACTTC
.	TRBJ2-7	TRBV11-1	TRBD1	CASSPLTGGGEQYF	TGTGCCAGCAGCCCTTTGACAGGGGGCGGCGAGCAGTACTTC
once	TRBJ1-1	TRBV11-2	.	CASSAKENTEAFF	TGTGCCAGCAGCGCGAAAGAGAACACTGAAGCTTTCTTT
few	TRBJ2-2	TRBV19	TRBD2	CASRALREVLSGELFF	TGTGCCAGTAGGGCTTTGCGGGAGGTTTTGTCCGGGGAGCTGTTTTTT
few	TRBJ1-6	TRBV18	.	CASSPRTGTLYNSPLHF	TGTGCCAGCTCACCACGGACCGGGACTTTATATAATTCACCCCTCCACTTT
few	TRBJ2-3	TRBV5-1	.	CASSWTVFTDTQYF	TGCGCCAGCAGCTGGACAGTTTTCACAGATACGCAGTATTTT
.	TRBJ1-2	TRBV2	TRBD1	CASGQTQGDYGYTF	TGTGCCAGCGGACAGACACAGGGGGACTATGGCTACACCTTC
.	TRBJ1-1	TRBV4-1	.	CASSPALRNTEAFF	TGCGCCAGCAGCCCTGCCTTGAGAAACACTGAAGCTTTCTTT
.	TRBJ2-7	TRBV5-1	TRBD1	CASSLTTGSYEQYF	TGCGCCAGCAGCTTGACGACAGGGTCCTACGAGCAGTACTTC
.	TRBJ2-2	TRBV6-5	.	CASRGQLNTGELFF	TGTGCCAGCAGAGGACAGCTGAACACCGGGGAGCTGTTTTTT
few	TRBJ2-3	TRBV30	TRBD2	CAWSAVAGVNTQYF	TGTGCCTGGAGTGCAGTAGCGGGGGTGAATACGCAGTATTTT
.	TRBJ2-7	TRBV6-1	.	CASSAPQGLRYEQYF	TGTGCCAGCAGTGCCCCGCAGGGTCTTCGTTACGAGCAGTACTTC
medium-sized	TRBJ1-3	TRBV7-7	.	CASSEDTSSGNTIYF	TGTGCCAGCAGCGAAGACACCAGCTCTGGAAACACCATATATTTT
few	TRBJ1-5	TRBV6-6	TRBD1	CAIAQGNQPQHF	TGTGCCATTGCACAGGGGAATCAGCCCCAGCATTTT
.	TRBJ1-1	TRBV7-2	.	CASSLMPLINTEAFF	TGTGCCAGCAGCCTAATGCCACTGATCAACACTGAAGCTTTCTTT
.	TRBJ2-2	TRBV6-5	TRBD1	CASSYEGAIDTGELFF	TGTGCCAGCAGTTACGAGGGGGCGATAGACACCGGGGAGCTGTTTTTT
few	TRBJ1-1	TRBV19	TRBD1	CASRDPGTGNTEAFF	TGTGCCAGTAGGGACCCTGGGACAGGGAACACTGAAGCTTTCTTT
.	TRBJ2-7	TRBV5-1	.	CASSLEVARIHEQYF	TGCGCCAGCAGCTTGGAAGTGGCCAGGATCCACGAGCAGTACTTC
.	TRBJ2-2	TRBV5-1	.	CASSLRQGGGELFF	TGCGCCAGCAGCTTGAGGCAGGGCGGCGGGGAGCTGTTTTTT